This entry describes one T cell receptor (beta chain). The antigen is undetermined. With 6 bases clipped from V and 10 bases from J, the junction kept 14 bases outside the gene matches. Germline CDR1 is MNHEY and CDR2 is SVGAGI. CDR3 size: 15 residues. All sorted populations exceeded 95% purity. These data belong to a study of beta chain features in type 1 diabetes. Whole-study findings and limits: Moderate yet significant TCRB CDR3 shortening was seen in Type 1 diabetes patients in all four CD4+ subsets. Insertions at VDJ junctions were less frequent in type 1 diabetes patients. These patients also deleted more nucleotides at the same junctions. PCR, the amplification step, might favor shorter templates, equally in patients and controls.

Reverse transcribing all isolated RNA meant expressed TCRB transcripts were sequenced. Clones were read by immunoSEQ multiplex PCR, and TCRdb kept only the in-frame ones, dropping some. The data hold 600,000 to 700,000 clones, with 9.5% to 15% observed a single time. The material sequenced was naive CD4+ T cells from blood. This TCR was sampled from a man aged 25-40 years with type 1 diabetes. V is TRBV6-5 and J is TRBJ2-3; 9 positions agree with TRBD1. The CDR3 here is CASRSYDRGKTAQYF. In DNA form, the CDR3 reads TGTGCCAGCAGATCATACGACAGGGGGAAAACCGCGCAGTATTTT.